This T cell receptor beta chain was recovered during a study of T cells in localized non-small cell lung cancer. General study findings and limits: A higher density of T cells in blood coincided with extended overall survival. Investigators sequenced only a single tumor region, leaving heterogeneity possible. Exceeding tumor, uninvolved adjacent lung had the highest T cell clonality.

Measured with immunoSEQ multiplex PCR; TCRdb has only the in-frame clones, and not every one. The table has about 19,000 clones, 65% to 90% seen once. As regards this clone: Its cognate antigen is unknown.

The CDR3 loop spans 15 amino acids. The rearrangement joins TRBV12-2 to TRBJ2-7; the table assigns TRBD1, which was not confirmed against the DNA. TRBV12-2 is a documented pseudogene. The receptor's source is a man between 40 and 69 years old with stage I lung adenocarcinoma. This specimen consisted of peripheral blood, obtained before any cancer treatment. CDR3 in amino acids: CASRLANGRTYEQYF. CDR3 coding DNA: TGTGCAAGTCGCTTAGCGAATGGCAGGACCTACGAGCAGTACTTC.